The 12 T cell receptor beta chains below were found in one sample sequenced in a study of T-cell memory formation after mild COVID-19. One entry per CDR3 protein results from TCRdb running MiXCR on the 5' RACE reads. The sample holds about 130,000 distinct CDR3 sequences, approximately 5.9% seen once. Sequencing input: PBMCs or a T cell subset sorted from them (not recorded which). Receptors were obtained from an adult woman who had mild COVID-19 (a few samples of this study predate the infection). Cell type and time point are not known.

This sequence joins TRBV19 and TRBJ2-6; 7 bases fit TRBD1. The length of the CDR3 is 18 residues. CDR1 and CDR2 (germline): LNHDA, SQIVND (reference sequence). V was clipped by 0 bases and J by 0 bases; unmatched bases: 5. Here the CDR3 DNA reads TGTGCCAGTAGTATAGATGCAGGGGGAAGCTCTGGGGCCAACGTCCTGACTTTC. Translation: CASSIDAGGSSGANVLTF.

This clonotype has only a few counts. The chain is built from TRBV29-1 and TRBJ1-1, with D possibly matching TRBD1 (5 bases). Germline assignment: CDR1 SQVTM and CDR2 ANQGSEA. Trimming removed 3 bases from V and 13 bases from J, with 15 bases in between. The CDR3 is 11 amino acids. This chain's CDR3 is CSVDNRDAGFF. For the CDR3, the DNA is TGCAGCGTTGACAACCGGGACGCGGGTTTCTTT.

The CDR3 sequence: CASSPTGTRSGEQFF. Here the CDR3 DNA reads TGTGCCAGCAGTCCTACCGGGACTAGGTCTGGAGAGCAGTTCTTC. V and J are TRBV12-3 or TRBV12-4 and TRBJ2-1; 8 bases align to TRBD2. This CDR3 has 15 amino acids. The trim removed 5 bases at V and 10 bases at J, leaving 13 bases unmatched.

This clonotype was seen only a few times. The chain has TRBV25-1 and TRBJ2-3; D is undetermined. The CDR3 contains 15 residues. Germline V CDR1 and CDR2: MGHDK, SYGVNS. Trimming shortened V by 2 bases and J by 3 bases, and 12 bases separated the two germline ends. The CDR3 reads CASSEPRAMTDTQYF. CDR3 coding DNA: TGTGCCAGCAGTGAACCCCGAGCGATGACAGATACGCAGTATTTT. Filled out from reference TRBV25-1 and TRBJ2-3, the complete variable domain reads EADIYQTPRYLVIGTGKKITLECSQTMGHDKMYWYQQDPGMELHLIHYSYGVNSTEKGDLSSESTVSRIRTEHFPLTLESARPSHTSQYLCASSEPRAMTDTQYFGPGTRLTVL.

J is TRBJ1-1 and V is TRBV2; the D gene is possibly TRBD1 (5 bases). V was pared by 7 bases and J by 1 base, with 10 bases between. Germline V gene lookup returns CDR1 SNHLY and CDR2 FYNNEI. The CDR3 is 13 residues long. The CDR3 nucleotides are TGTGCCAGCACTACAACAGGGAACACTGAAGCTTTCTTT. Translated, it gives CASTTTGNTEAFF.

V gene TRBV20-1 combines with J gene TRBJ2-7, with 7 positions matching TRBD2. Trimming took 6 bases from V and 0 from J; bases not matched to a gene: 8. Germline V gene data show CDR1 as DFQATT and CDR2 as SNEGSKA (reference sequence). The CDR3 is made up of 14 amino acids. CDR3 residues: CSAPGTKSSYEQYF. In DNA, the CDR3 is TGCAGTGCCCCGGGGACTAAGAGCTCCTACGAGCAGTACTTC.

This clonotype showed up just a few times. V usage is TRBV12-3 or TRBV12-4 and J usage is TRBJ2-1, with 15 bases that match TRBD2. The CDR3 has 15 amino acids. Trimming took 6 bases from V and 7 from J; bases not matched to a gene: 4. The CDR3 nucleotides read TGTGCCAGCAGCCGGGGACTAGCGGGGGGAAATGAGCAGTTCTTC. This gives the protein CASSRGLAGGNEQFF.

The V gene is TRBV7-9, the J gene TRBJ2-1; possibly TRBD1 or TRBD2 for D (5 bases each). Per the germline V gene, CDR1 is SEHNR and CDR2 is FQNEAQ (reference sequence). Trimming cost V 4 bases and J 6 bases, with 10 bases left between them. The CDR3 consists of 13 residues. The CDR3 here is CASSWGTSNEQFF. The CDR3 coding sequence is TGTGCCAGCAGCTGGGGGACCAGCAATGAGCAGTTCTTC.

CDR3 nucleotide sequence: TGTGCCAGCAGCCCCTCGGAGGGCTACACCTTC. This codes for CASSPSEGYTF. The V gene is TRBV7-9, the J gene TRBJ1-2; D gene ambiguous. Germline values: CDR1 SEHNR, CDR2 FQNEAQ (reference sequence). Trimming stripped 5 bases from V and 8 bases from J, with 9 bases between. The CDR3 is 11 residues long.

This chain joins TRBV7-8 and TRBJ2-5; D may be TRBD2 (5 bases). V gave up 5 bases and J gave up 4 bases, with 14 bases separating them. Germline CDR1 reads SGHVS; CDR2 reads FQNEAQ. The CDR3 runs 14 residues. Written as DNA, the CDR3 is TGTGCCAGCAGCGCCCGAGGACTTTTAGAGACCCAGTACTTC. It is translated as CASSARGLLETQYF. The whole variable domain, filled in from reference TRBV7-8 and TRBJ2-5, reads GAGVSQSPRYKVAKRGQDVALRCDPISGHVSLFWYQQALGQGPEFLTYFQNEAQLDKSGLPSDRFFAERPEGSVSTLKIQRTQQEDSAVYLCASSARGLLETQYFGPGTRLLVL.

This clonotype was seen only a few times. The CDR3: CASSLAGVKETQYF. CDR3 sequence (DNA): TGTGCCAGCAGCCTAGCGGGAGTGAAAGAGACCCAGTACTTC. The chain is built from TRBV6-2 or TRBV6-3 and TRBJ2-5, with TRBD2 matching over 10 bases. The germline V gene has CDR1 MNHEY and CDR2 SVGEGT. The CDR3 spans 14 residues. Trimming cost V 6 bases and J 3 bases; bases outside gene matches: 4.

The chain couples TRBV7-6 to TRBJ1-4; a possible D gene is TRBD1 (6 bases). V gave up 0 bases and J gave up 5 bases, with 10 bases separating them. The CDR3 has 15 amino acids. Germline CDR1 and CDR2: SGHVS and FNYEAQ. The CDR3 protein is CASSLAGRGNEKLFF. The DNA for the CDR3 is TGTGCCAGCAGCTTAGCCGGCAGGGGAAATGAAAAACTGTTTTTT.